Each of the 8 T cell receptor beta chains below was sequenced from the same sample in a study of cytomegalovirus exposure and HLA in healthy donors. The PCR was carried out with 60 Vbeta primers and 13 Jbeta primers. Measured with immunoSEQ multiplex PCR; TCRdb has only the in-frame clones, and not every one. The sample consists of around 180,000 clones, less than 75% of them appearing once. Sequenced: PBMCs. The receptors originated from a girl between 5 and 17 years old in good health and CMV-seronegative.

The chain combines TRBV7-9 with TRBJ2-5; 9 nucleotides line up with TRBD2. V gave up 8 bases and J gave up 6 bases; unmatched junction bases: 13. Per germline, CDR1 SEHNR and CDR2 FQNEAQ (reference sequence). This CDR3 comprises 15 residues. In nucleotides, the CDR3 is TGTGCCAGCGGCCTTTGGAGTAGCGGGAGTCAGACCCAGTACTTC. This translates into CASGLWSSGSQTQYF.

The chain has TRBV27 and TRBJ1-2, with D possibly being TRBD1 (5 bases). The CDR3 has 13 residues. The V gene's germline CDR1 is MNHEY and CDR2 SMNVEV (reference sequence). Trimming shortened V by 4 bases and J by 9 bases, and 15 bases separated the two germline ends. The CDR3 loop reads CASSSARAFSYTF. DNA of the CDR3: TGTGCCAGCAGTTCGGCCAGGGCATTTAGCTACACCTTC.

V gene TRBV30 combines with J gene TRBJ2-3; maybe TRBD1 (5 bases). Trimming pared 2 bases from V and 9 bases from J, leaving 9 bases between. The CDR3 length is 11 residues. Germline CDR1 reads GTSNPN; CDR2 reads SVGIG (reference sequence). The CDR3 DNA sequence: TGTGCCTGGAGTTTACAGGTAACGCAGTATTTT. It yields the protein CAWSLQVTQYF.

This clone has a handful of counts. The V gene is TRBV10-2, the J gene TRBJ1-1; D call uncertain. V lost 7 bases, J lost 4 bases, and 16 bases lay in between. This CDR3 is 14 amino acids long. Germline CDR1 is WSHSY and CDR2 is SAAADI. The CDR3 spells CASMRDEFRTEAFF. The DNA for the CDR3 is TGCGCCAGCATGCGGGATGAATTTCGCACTGAAGCTTTCTTT.

V is TRBV11-1 and J is TRBJ2-1, with no clear D. The CDR3 spans 13 residues. Germline V gene data show CDR1 as SGHAT and CDR2 as FQDESV (reference sequence). V was pared by 3 bases and J by 5 bases, with 8 bases between. The CDR3 is CASSFLRNNEQFF. The CDR3 DNA sequence: TGTGCCAGCAGCTTCCTCAGGAACAATGAGCAGTTCTTC.

This clone was counted only a few times. The CDR3 DNA is TGTGCCAGCAGTTGGCAGGGGACAGGGCCCCAGCATTTT. This codes for CASSWQGTGPQHF. The chain couples TRBV6-5 to TRBJ1-5; 8 nucleotides line up with TRBD1. Germline-derived CDR1 and CDR2 are MNHEY and SVGAGI. The CDR3 length is 13 residues. J gave up 9 bases and V 4 bases, and 5 bases lay outside the gene matches.

The chain has TRBV25-1 and TRBJ2-1, with D possibly matching TRBD1 (6 bases). The CDR3 extends over 13 amino acids. Trimming left V 4 bases short and J 9 bases short, with 13 bases between. Germline lookup yields CDR1 MGHDK and CDR2 SYGVNS. Here the CDR3 DNA reads TGTGCCAGCAGTGTCCTCAGGGGTGGTGAGCAGTTCTTC. Residues: CASSVLRGGEQFF.

The chain has TRBV7-6 and TRBJ1-1; weak D call: TRBD1 (5 bases). CDR1 and CDR2 from the germline V gene are SGHVS and FNYEAQ. The CDR3 runs 18 residues. V lost 0 bases and J lost 2, with 19 bases in between. CDR3 loop: CASSLAGFARQPNTEAFF. The CDR3 DNA reads TGTGCCAGCAGCTTAGCGGGGTTCGCCCGACAGCCCAACACTGAAGCTTTCTTT.